Listed below are T cell receptor beta chains from one sample, sequenced in a study of blood T cell repertoires in COVID-19. Clones were sequenced by immunoSEQ multiplex PCR, and TCRdb holds only the in-frame ones, with some missing. The data show approximately 170,000 clones, about 90% seen once. Material for sequencing was peripheral blood. The receptor set was obtained from a woman aged 55-70 years with COVID-19, enrolled during active disease. CDR3s include the opening cysteine and the closing phenylalanine or tryptophan. Fields, in order: J gene, D gene, clone size, V gene, CDR3 protein, CDR3 DNA. A D gene is named only where the DNA matches it firmly. Clone sizes are given selectively: once, few, many, or a class where the clone is expanded.

TRBJ2-2,.,.,TRBV4-1,CASRTYGTGNTGELFF,TGCGCCAGCAGAACCTACGGTACGGGGAACACCGGGGAGCTGTTTTTT
TRBJ2-1,TRBD2,.,TRBV4-3,CASSQGSGRANEQFF,TGCGCCAGCAGCCAAGGGAGCGGGAGGGCCAATGAGCAGTTCTTC
TRBJ2-5,.,.,TRBV6-2/TRBV6-3,CASSYQPTPPQYF,TGTGCCAGCAGTTACCAACCGACTCCACCCCAGTACTTC
TRBJ1-5,.,.,TRBV10-3,CAISEYLFGPQHF,TGTGCCATCAGTGAGTATCTTTTCGGGCCCCAGCATTTT
TRBJ2-7,.,.,TRBV21-1,CASSKGGDYEQYF,TGTGCCAGCAGCAAAGGGGGCGACTACGAGCAGTACTTC
TRBJ1-3,.,.,TRBV12-3/TRBV12-4,CASSFGNTIYF,TGTGCCAGCAGTTTCGGGAACACCATATATTTT
TRBJ2-7,.,.,TRBV10-3,CAIAGQSYEQYF,TGTGCCATCGCGGGACAGTCGTACGAGCAGTACTTC
TRBJ2-1,.,.,TRBV29-1,CSLQDSYNEQFF,TGCAGCCTCCAGGACAGCTACAATGAGCAGTTCTTC
TRBJ1-1,TRBD1,few,TRBV5-4,CASSRRGRVTEAFF,TGTGCCAGCAGCAGAAGGGGGCGGGTGACTGAAGCTTTCTTT
TRBJ2-2,TRBD2,.,TRBV29-1,CSVEGRSRYSGMPTGELFF,TGCAGCGTTGAAGGGCGGAGTAGGTATAGCGGGATGCCCACCGGGGAGCTGTTTTTT
TRBJ2-1,.,.,TRBV4-1,CASSLIPTSFGPHNEQFF,TGCGCCAGCAGCCTTATACCCACTAGCTTCGGGCCGCACAATGAGCAGTTCTTC
TRBJ2-5,.,.,TRBV5-1,CASSLDPTGRETQYF,TGCGCCAGCAGCTTGGACCCAACAGGGCGCGAGACCCAGTACTTC
TRBJ2-4,.,.,TRBV11-3,CASSFTGNIAKNIQYF,TGTGCCAGCAGCTTTACAGGGAATATAGCCAAAAACATTCAGTACTTC
TRBJ2-3,TRBD2,.,TRBV29-1,CSGGLALSTDTQYF,TGCAGCGGGGGACTAGCGCTAAGCACAGATACGCAGTATTTT
TRBJ1-1,TRBD1,once,TRBV28,CASSEAGTGVPEAFF,TGTGCCAGCAGCGAAGCCGGGACAGGGGTACCTGAAGCTTTCTTT